The present T cell receptor (beta chain) was sequenced within a study of T cell repertoires in MIS-A myocarditis. Assay used: immunoSEQ multiplex PCR; TCRdb lists only in-frame clones, some missing. This table holds over 9,000 clones, about 83% found once. CDR1 KGHSH and CDR2 LQKENI come from the germline V gene. CDR3 size: 16 residues. Trimming stripped 4 bases from V and 1 base from J, with 16 bases between. Sequencing was done on a sample of right ventricle heart tissue obtained at autopsy. The sequence derives from a man younger than 35 with fulminant myocarditis from multisystem inflammatory syndrome in adults (MIS-A) after COVID-19. V usage is TRBV18 and J usage is TRBJ1-1, with D possibly being TRBD1 (5 bases). The CDR3 bases are TGTGCCAGCTCACAACTCCTCGGGGCGACGAACACTGAAGCTTTCTTT. Translated: CASSQLLGATNTEAFF.